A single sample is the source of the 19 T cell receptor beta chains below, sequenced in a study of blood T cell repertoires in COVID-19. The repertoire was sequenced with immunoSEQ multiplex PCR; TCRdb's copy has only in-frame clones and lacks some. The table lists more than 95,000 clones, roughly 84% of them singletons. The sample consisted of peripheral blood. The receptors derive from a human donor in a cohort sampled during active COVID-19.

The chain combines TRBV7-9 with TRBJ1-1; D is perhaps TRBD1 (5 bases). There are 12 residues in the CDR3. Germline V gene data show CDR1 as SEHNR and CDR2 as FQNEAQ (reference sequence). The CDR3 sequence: CCSQGWNTEAFF. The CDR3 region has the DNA TGTTGTTCCCAGGGTTGGAACACTGAAGCTTTCTTT.

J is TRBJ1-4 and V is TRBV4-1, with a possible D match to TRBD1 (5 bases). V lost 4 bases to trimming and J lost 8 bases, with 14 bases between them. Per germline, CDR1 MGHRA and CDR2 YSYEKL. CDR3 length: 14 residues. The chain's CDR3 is CASSRRGMEEKLFF. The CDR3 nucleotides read TGCGCCAGCAGCCGACGGGGGATGGAGGAAAAACTGTTTTTT.

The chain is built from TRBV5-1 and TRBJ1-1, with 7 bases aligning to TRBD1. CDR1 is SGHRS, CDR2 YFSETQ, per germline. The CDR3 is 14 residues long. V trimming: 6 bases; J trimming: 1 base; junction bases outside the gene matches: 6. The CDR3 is CASTRDSQNTEAFF. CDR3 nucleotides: TGCGCCAGCACCCGGGACAGCCAGAACACTGAAGCTTTCTTT.

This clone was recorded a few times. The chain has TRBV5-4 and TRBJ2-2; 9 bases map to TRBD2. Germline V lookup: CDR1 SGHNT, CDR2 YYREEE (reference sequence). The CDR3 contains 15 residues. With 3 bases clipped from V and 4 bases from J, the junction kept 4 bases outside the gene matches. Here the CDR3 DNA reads TGTGCCAGCAGCTCCGGGCGGGAGGGCACCGGGGAGCTGTTTTTT. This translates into CASSSGREGTGELFF.

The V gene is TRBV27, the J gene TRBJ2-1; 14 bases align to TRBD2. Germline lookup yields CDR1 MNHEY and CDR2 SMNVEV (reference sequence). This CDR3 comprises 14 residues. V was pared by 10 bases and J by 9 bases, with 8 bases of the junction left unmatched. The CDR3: CATQTSGRGGEQFF. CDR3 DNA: TGTGCCACCCAGACTAGCGGGAGGGGGGGTGAGCAGTTCTTC.

CDR3 residues: CASSVQSGGAGTQYF. The CDR3 nucleotides read TGTGCCAGCAGCGTACAAAGCGGGGGGGCAGGTACGCAGTATTTT. The chain is built from TRBV9 and TRBJ2-3; TRBD2 aligns across 10 bases. The V segment lost 1 base and the J segment 8 bases; nucleotides outside the gene matches: 7. The CDR3 covers 15 residues. Germline CDR1 reads SGDLS; CDR2 reads YYNGEE. Looking up the rest from reference TRBV9 and TRBJ2-3 gives the full variable domain: DSGVTQTPKHLITATGQRVTLRCSPRSGDLSVYWYQQSLDQGLQFLIQYYNGEERAKGNILERFSAQQFPDLHSELNLSSLELGDSALYFCASSVQSGGAGTQYFGPGTRLTVL.

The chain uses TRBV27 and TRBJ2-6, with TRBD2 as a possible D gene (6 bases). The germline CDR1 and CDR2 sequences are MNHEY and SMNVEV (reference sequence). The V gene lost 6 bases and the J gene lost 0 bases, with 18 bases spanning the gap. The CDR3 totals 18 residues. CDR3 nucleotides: TGTGCCAGCAGCTATACTGGGGGGAGCCTCTCTGGGGCCAACGTCCTGACTTTC. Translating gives CASSYTGGSLSGANVLTF.

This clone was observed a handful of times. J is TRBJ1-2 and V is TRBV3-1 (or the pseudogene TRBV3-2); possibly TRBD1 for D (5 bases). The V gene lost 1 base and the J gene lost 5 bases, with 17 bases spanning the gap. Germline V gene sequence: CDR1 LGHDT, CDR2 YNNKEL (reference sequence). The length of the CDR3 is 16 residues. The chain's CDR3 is CASSQVSGLPSYGYTF. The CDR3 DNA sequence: TGTGCCAGCAGCCAAGTCTCAGGGCTCCCTAGTTATGGCTACACCTTC.

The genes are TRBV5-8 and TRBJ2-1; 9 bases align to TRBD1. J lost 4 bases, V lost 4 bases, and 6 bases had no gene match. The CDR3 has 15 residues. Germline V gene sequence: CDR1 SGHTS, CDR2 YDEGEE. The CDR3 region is CASSRTGGAYNEQFF. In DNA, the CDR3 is TGTGCCAGCAGCCGAACAGGGGGCGCTTACAATGAGCAGTTCTTC.

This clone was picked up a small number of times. CDR3 amino acids: CASGRQGDTGELFF. The CDR3 coding sequence is TGTGCCAGCGGACGCCAGGGTGATACCGGGGAGCTGTTTTTT. This chain uses TRBV7-3 with TRBJ2-2, with D perhaps matching TRBD1 (5 bases). Germline loops: CDR1 SGHTA, CDR2 FQGTGA. This CDR3 region has 14 residues. V lost 8 bases and J 5 bases, leaving 15 bases between the germline ends.

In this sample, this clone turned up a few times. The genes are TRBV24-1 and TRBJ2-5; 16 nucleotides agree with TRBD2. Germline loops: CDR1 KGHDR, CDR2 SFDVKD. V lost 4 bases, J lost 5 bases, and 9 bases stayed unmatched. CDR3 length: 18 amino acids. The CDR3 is CATSDRGTSGRARETQYF. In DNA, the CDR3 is TGTGCCACCAGTGACCGTGGGACTAGCGGGAGGGCCCGGGAGACCCAGTACTTC.

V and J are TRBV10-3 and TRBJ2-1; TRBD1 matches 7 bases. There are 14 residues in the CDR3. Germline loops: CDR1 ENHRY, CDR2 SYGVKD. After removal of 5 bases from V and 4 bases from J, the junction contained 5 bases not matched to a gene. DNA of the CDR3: TGTGCCATCAGTCTCGGGACAGAGTACAATGAGCAGTTCTTC. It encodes CAISLGTEYNEQFF.

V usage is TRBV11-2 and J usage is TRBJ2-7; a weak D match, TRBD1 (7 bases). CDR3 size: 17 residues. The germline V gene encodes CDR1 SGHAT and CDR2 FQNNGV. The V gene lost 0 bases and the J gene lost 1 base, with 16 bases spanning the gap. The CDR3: CASSLDSGAGGSYEQYF. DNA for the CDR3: TGTGCCAGCAGCTTAGACTCCGGTGCAGGGGGGTCCTACGAGCAGTACTTC.

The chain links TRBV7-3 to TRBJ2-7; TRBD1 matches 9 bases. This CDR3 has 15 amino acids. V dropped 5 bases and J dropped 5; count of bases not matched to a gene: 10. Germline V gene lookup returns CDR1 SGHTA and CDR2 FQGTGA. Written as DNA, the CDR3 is TGTGCCAGCAGCACCGGGGACAGGGCAAGGAACGAGCAGTACTTC. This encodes CASSTGDRARNEQYF.

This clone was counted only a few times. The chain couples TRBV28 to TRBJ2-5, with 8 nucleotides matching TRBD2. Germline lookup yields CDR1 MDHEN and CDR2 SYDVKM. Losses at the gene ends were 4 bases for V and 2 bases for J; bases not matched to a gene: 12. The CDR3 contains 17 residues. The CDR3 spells CASSYRTGGAGQETQYF. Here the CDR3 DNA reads TGTGCCAGCAGTTACCGTACCGGGGGGGCCGGGCAAGAGACCCAGTACTTC.

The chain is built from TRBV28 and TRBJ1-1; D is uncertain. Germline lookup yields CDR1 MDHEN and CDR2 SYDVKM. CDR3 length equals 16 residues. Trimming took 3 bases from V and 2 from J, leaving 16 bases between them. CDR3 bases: TGTGCCAGCAGTTTTAGTTTTAATCGACTAAACACTGAAGCTTTCTTT. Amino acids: CASSFSFNRLNTEAFF.

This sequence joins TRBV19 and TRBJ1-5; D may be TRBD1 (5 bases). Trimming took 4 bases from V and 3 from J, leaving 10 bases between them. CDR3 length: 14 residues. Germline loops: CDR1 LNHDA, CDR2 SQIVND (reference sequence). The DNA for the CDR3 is TGTGCCAGTAGTAGACGGGACTTCAATCAGCCCCAGCATTTT. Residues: CASSRRDFNQPQHF.

This chain's CDR3 is CASWGLAGYNEQFF. In DNA form, the CDR3 reads TGTGCTTCATGGGGACTAGCGGGGTACAATGAGCAGTTCTTC. The chain recombines TRBV28 with TRBJ2-1; 13 bases fit TRBD2. CDR1 MDHEN and CDR2 SYDVKM come from the germline V gene. The CDR3 contains 14 residues.

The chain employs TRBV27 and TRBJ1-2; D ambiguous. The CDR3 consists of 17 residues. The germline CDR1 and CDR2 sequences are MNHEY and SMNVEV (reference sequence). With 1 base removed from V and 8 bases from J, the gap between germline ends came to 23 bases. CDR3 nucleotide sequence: TGTGCCAGCAGTTTATGGGGTCCCTATGGAAGGACTCCGGGCTACACCTTC. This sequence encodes CASSLWGPYGRTPGYTF.